The source of this T cell receptor beta chain is a study of T cells after yellow fever vaccination. TCR cDNA, made by 5'RACE template switching, carried an added universal primer site and UMIs. TCRdb processed the 5' RACE reads anew with MiXCR; each CDR3 protein has one entry. The data hold some 400,000 distinct CDR3 sequences, with around 20% observed a single time. Findings and caveats of the study: Post-booster reappearance was seen for most primary-vaccination clones (nearly 97% CD4, around 90% CD8). Though weaker, the secondary response peaked faster, on day 5 versus 15. Abundant bulk-population clonotypes could contaminate the FACS-sorted repertoires.

Germline V gene lookup returns CDR1 SEHNR and CDR2 FQNEAQ (reference sequence). Trimming took 4 bases from V and 1 from J; bases not matched to a gene: 10. This CDR3 contains 17 residues. Details on this clonotype: Its specificity is not known.

The sequences come from PBMCs, collected before the yellow fever booster vaccination. The source is a man between 18 and 29 years old who received the YFV17D yellow fever vaccine. The chain is built from TRBV7-9 and TRBJ2-1, with TRBD2 identical over 7 bases. This CDR3 reads CASSSLFGGGSYNEQFF. The CDR3 coding sequence is TGTGCCAGCAGCTCCCTATTTGGCGGGGGTTCCTACAATGAGCAGTTCTTC.